What follows is one TCR beta chain and its context. Its antigen is unidentified. The source of the sample is a study of T cells in Graves' hyperthyroidism and ophthalmopathy. Across the study: At initial diagnosis, before any treatment had begun, peripheral blood was obtained.

General study points: Blood shared most expanded thyroid clonotypes above 0.001.

Regions amplified from RNA transcripts were the TCR beta CDR3 regions. First-round RT-PCR of the TCR CDR3 relied on the HTBI primer set. From the multiplex PCR reads, TCRdb called clonotypes with MiXCR, one entry per CDR3 protein. The sample has a few hundred thousand distinct CDR3 sequences, about 18% seen once; the top ten hold about 3.7%. Per the germline V gene, CDR1 is SGHAT and CDR2 is FQDESV (reference sequence). The CDR3 loop spans 17 amino acids. Trimming shortened V by 2 bases and J by 5 bases, and 21 bases separated the two germline ends. Stable hyperthyroidism: no ophthalmopathy progression over 18 months of follow-up. Thyroid ultrasound, orbital computed tomography, clinical symptoms, and serum thyroxine and TRAb underpinned diagnoses.

This receptor was identified in a young woman with Graves' hyperthyroidism. The sample consisted of blood. The chain is built from TRBV11-1 and TRBJ1-1; maybe TRBD1 (6 bases). This CDR3 reads CASSLRVGWGAWTEAFF. CDR3 DNA: TGTGCCAGCAGCTTAAGGGTGGGTTGGGGGGCTTGGACTGAAGCTTTCTTT.